The TCR beta chain under discussion was sequenced for a study of T-cell memory formation after mild COVID-19. Study background: The TCR clusters were mostly specific to one donor. General study points: Clones that contracted from day 15 to 85 were balanced CD4/CD8, while later expanders leaned CD4+.

Points on this clonotype: Its antigen remains unidentified.

V dropped 9 bases and J dropped 0 bases, with 20 bases sitting between them. The CDR3 spans 16 residues. CDR1 is MNHEY and CDR2 is SVGEGT in the germline V gene. TCRdb re-called the 5' RACE reads with MiXCR, one entry per CDR3 protein. The repertoire holds roughly 350,000 distinct CDR3 sequences, about 13% seen once, with 22% in the top ten. The chain is built from TRBV6-2 or TRBV6-3 and TRBJ2-5, with a weak D call TRBD1 (6 bases). This TCR came from a man aged 18 to 30 who had mild COVID-19 (a few samples of this study predate the infection). Cell type and time point are not known. The sample taken for sequencing was PBMCs or a T cell subset sorted from them (not recorded which). This chain's CDR3 is CASQPLEDSHQETQYF. Here the CDR3 DNA reads TGTGCCAGTCAGCCTCTTGAGGACAGTCACCAAGAGACCCAGTACTTC.